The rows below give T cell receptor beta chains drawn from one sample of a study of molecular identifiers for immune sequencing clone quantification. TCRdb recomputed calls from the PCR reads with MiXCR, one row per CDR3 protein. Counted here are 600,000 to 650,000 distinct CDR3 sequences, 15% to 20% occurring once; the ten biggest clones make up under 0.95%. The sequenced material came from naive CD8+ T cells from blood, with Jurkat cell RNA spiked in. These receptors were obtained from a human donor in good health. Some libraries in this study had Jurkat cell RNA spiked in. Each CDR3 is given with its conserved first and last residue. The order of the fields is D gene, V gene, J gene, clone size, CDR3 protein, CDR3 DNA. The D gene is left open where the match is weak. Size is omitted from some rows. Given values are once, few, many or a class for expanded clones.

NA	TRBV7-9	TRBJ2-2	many	CASSDFTEPGYYTGELFF	TGTGCCAGCAGCGATTTTACAGAACCGGGATATTACACCGGGGAGCTGTTTTTT
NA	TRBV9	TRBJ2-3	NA	CASSVGGALADTQYF	TGTGCCAGCAGCGTAGGGGGGGCTCTGGCAGATACGCAGTATTTT
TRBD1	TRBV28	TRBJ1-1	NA	CASGSTGTGIEMNTEAFF	TGTGCCAGCGGTTCCACGGGGACAGGGATTGAAATGAACACTGAAGCTTTCTTT
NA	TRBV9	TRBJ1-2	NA	CASSSHPGQSYLDGYTF	TGTGCCAGCAGCTCCCACCCCGGACAGTCTTACTTGGATGGCTACACCTTC
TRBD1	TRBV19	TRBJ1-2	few	CASRQGSGDYGYTF	TGTGCCAGTAGACAGGGGAGTGGGGACTATGGCTACACCTTC
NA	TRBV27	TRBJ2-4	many	CASSPMSLAKNIQYF	TGTGCCAGCAGCCCCATGTCCCTAGCCAAAAACATTCAGTACTTC
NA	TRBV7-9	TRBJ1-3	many	CASSPVVWSAGNTIYF	TGTGCCAGCAGCCCGGTCGTGTGGTCCGCTGGAAACACCATATATTTT
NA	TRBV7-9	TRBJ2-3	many	CASSPPPPSTDTQYF	TGTGCCAGCAGCCCCCCCCCTCCTAGCACAGATACGCAGTATTTT
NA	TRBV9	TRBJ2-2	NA	CASSVNGGSTGELFF	TGTGCCAGCAGCGTTAATGGGGGGAGCACCGGGGAGCTGTTTTTT
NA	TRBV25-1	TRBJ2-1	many	CASSESRDEQFF	TGTGCCAGCAGTGAATCGAGGGATGAGCAGTTCTTC
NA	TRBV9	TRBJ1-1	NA	CASSATYGTGTEAFF	TGTGCCAGCAGCGCGACGTACGGGACGGGGACTGAAGCTTTCTTT
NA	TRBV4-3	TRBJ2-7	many	CASSQAQGSYEQYF	TGCGCCAGCAGCCAAGCCCAGGGTTCCTACGAGCAGTACTTC
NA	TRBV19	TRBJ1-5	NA	CATTPWVGANQPQHF	TGTGCCACCACCCCCTGGGTTGGGGCGAATCAGCCCCAGCATTTT
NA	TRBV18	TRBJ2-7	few	CASSPKAGVGHSYEQYF	TGTGCCAGCTCACCAAAGGCGGGGGTGGGACACTCCTACGAGCAGTACTTC
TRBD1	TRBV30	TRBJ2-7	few	CACWTGERYEQYF	TGTGCCTGTTGGACAGGGGAAAGGTACGAGCAGTACTTC
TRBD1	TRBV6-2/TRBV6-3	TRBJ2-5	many	CASSSGTVKETQYF	TGTGCCAGCAGCTCCGGGACAGTGAAAGAGACCCAGTACTTC
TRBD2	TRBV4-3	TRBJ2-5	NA	CASSPGLAGGRPQETQYF	TGCGCCAGCAGCCCGGGACTAGCGGGGGGGCGCCCCCAAGAGACCCAGTACTTC
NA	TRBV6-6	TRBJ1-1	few	CASTGTRTEAFF	TGTGCCAGCACAGGGACTCGCACTGAAGCTTTCTTT
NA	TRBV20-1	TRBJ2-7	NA	CSARAGTYEQYF	TGCAGTGCTAGGGCAGGGACCTACGAGCAGTACTTC
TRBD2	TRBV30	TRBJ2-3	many	CAWSGASGADTQYF	TGTGCCTGGAGTGGGGCTAGCGGAGCAGATACGCAGTATTTT
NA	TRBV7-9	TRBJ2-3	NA	CASSSMKSSTDTQYF	TGTGCCAGCAGCTCGATGAAATCTAGCACAGATACGCAGTATTTT
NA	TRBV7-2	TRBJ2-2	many	CASSLVRTATGELFF	TGTGCCAGCAGCTTAGTTAGGACAGCCACCGGGGAGCTGTTTTTT
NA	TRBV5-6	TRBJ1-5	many	CASSSRDLFNQPQHF	TGTGCCAGCAGCTCAAGAGACTTATTCAATCAGCCCCAGCATTTT
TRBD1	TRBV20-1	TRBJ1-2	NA	CSARNLSWGTGALNYGYTF	TGCAGTGCTAGAAATCTATCGTGGGGAACAGGGGCCCTTAACTATGGCTACACCTTC
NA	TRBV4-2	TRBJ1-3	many	CASSPPRASGNTIYF	TGTGCCAGCAGCCCCCCCAGGGCGTCTGGAAACACCATATATTTT
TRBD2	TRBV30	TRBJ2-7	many	CAWSVGTSYEQYF	TGTGCCTGGAGTGTCGGGACTAGCTACGAGCAGTACTTC
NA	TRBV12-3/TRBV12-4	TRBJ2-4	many	CASSFGLAKNIQYF	TGTGCCAGCAGTTTTGGCCTAGCCAAAAACATTCAGTACTTC
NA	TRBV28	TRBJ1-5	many	CASGPNNQPQHF	TGTGCCAGCGGTCCTAACAATCAGCCCCAGCATTTT
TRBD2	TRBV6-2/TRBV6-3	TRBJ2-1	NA	CASSSVAGGPGNEQFF	TGTGCCAGCAGTTCAGTAGCGGGAGGGCCTGGCAATGAGCAGTTCTTC
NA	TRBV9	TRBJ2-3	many	CASSGTGFDADTQYF	TGTGCCAGCAGCGGAACAGGGTTTGATGCAGATACGCAGTATTTT
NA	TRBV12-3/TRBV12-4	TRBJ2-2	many	CASSGGPGPEGKNTGELFF	TGTGCCAGCAGTGGAGGGCCGGGACCCGAGGGGAAGAACACCGGGGAGCTGTTTTTT
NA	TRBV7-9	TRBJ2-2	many	CASSFAPTSYPGELFF	TGTGCCAGCAGCTTTGCCCCTACTAGCTATCCCGGGGAGCTGTTTTTT
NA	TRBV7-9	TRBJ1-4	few	CASSWIDEKLFF	TGTGCCAGCAGCTGGATTGATGAAAAACTGTTTTTT
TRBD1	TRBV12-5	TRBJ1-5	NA	CASGLVQGIQPQHF	TGTGCTAGTGGTTTGGTACAGGGGATACAGCCCCAGCATTTT
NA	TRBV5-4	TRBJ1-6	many	CASSLDGSNSPLHF	TGTGCCAGCAGCTTGGACGGAAGTAATTCACCCCTCCACTTT
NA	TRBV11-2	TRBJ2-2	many	CASSLGMNTGELFF	TGTGCCAGCAGCTTAGGAATGAACACCGGGGAGCTGTTTTTT
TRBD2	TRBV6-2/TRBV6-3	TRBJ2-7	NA	CASRSGLAGVDEQYF	TGTGCCAGCAGAAGCGGACTAGCGGGAGTCGACGAGCAGTACTTC
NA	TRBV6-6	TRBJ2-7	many	CASSYAFNIYRSFSYEQYF	TGTGCCAGCAGTTACGCCTTTAACATATACAGGAGCTTCTCCTACGAGCAGTACTTC
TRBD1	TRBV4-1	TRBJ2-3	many	CASSQMGQGQDTQYF	TGCGCCAGCAGCCAGATGGGACAGGGGCAAGATACGCAGTATTTT
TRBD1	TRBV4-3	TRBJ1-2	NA	CASRQGGGASSYGYTF	TGCGCCAGCAGACAGGGGGGGGGCGCGTCCTCCTATGGCTACACCTTC
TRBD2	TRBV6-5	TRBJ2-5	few	CASGEASPWEGGQETQYF	TGTGCCAGCGGAGAGGCGAGTCCGTGGGAGGGAGGCCAAGAGACCCAGTACTTC
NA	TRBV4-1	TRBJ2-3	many	CASAVRGTQYF	TGCGCCAGCGCAGTAAGGGGTACGCAGTATTTT